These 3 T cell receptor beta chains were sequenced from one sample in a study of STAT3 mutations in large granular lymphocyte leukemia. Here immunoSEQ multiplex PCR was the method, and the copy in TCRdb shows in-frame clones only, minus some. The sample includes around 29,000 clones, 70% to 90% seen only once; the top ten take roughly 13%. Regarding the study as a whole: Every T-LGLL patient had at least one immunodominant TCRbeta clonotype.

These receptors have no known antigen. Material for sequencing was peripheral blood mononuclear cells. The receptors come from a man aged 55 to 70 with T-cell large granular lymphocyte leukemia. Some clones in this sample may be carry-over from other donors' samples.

The CDR3 nucleotides are TGTGCCAGCTCATCCCCTTTACAGAACTATGGCTACACCTTC. Translated, it gives CASSSPLQNYGYTF. This chain connects TRBV28 to TRBJ1-2, with D unclear. From germline, CDR1 is MDHEN and CDR2 SYDVKM. Trimming shortened V by 8 bases and J by 2 bases, and 15 bases separated the two germline ends. The CDR3 has 14 amino acids.

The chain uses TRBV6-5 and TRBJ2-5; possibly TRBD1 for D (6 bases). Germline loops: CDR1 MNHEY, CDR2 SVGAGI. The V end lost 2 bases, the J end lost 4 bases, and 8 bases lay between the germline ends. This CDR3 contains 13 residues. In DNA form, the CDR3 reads TGTGCCAGCAGTTACGACAGGACAGAGACCCAGTACTTC. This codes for CASSYDRTETQYF.

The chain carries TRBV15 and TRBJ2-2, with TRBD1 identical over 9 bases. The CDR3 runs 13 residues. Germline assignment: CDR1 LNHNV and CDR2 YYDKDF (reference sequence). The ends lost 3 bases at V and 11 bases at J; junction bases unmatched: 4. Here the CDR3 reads CATSRDRGLELFF. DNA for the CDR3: TGTGCCACCAGCAGGGACAGGGGACTAGAGCTGTTTTTT.